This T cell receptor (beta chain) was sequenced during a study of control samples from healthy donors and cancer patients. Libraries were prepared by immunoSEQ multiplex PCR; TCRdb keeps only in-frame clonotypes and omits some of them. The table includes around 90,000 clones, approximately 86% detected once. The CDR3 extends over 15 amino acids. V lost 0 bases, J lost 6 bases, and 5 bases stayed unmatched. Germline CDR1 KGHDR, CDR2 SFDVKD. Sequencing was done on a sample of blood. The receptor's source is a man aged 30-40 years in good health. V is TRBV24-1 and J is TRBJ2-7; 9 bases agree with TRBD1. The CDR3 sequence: CATSDLPGTGREQYF. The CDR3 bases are TGTGCCACCAGTGATTTGCCCGGGACAGGGCGCGAGCAGTACTTC.